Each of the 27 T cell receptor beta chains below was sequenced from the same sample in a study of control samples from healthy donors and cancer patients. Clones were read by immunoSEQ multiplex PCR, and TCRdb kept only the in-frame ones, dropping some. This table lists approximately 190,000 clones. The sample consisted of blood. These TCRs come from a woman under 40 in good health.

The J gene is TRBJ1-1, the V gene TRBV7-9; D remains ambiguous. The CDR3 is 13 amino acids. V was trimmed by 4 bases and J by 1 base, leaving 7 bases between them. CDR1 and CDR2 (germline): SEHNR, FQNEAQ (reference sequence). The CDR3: CASSSQGNTEAFF. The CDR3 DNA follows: TGTGCCAGCAGCTCCCAAGGGAACACTGAAGCTTTCTTT.

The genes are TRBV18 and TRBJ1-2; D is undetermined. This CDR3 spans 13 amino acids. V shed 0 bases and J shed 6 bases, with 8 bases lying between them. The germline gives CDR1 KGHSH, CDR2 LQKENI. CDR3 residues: CASSPPPRDGYTF. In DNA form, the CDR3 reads TGTGCCAGCTCACCACCTCCGAGGGATGGCTACACCTTC.

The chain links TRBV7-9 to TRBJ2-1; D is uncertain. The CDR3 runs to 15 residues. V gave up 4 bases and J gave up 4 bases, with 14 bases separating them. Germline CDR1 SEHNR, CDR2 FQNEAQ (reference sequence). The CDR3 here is CASSSASGVYNEQFF. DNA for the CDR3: TGTGCCAGCAGCTCCGCATCGGGTGTATACAATGAGCAGTTCTTC.

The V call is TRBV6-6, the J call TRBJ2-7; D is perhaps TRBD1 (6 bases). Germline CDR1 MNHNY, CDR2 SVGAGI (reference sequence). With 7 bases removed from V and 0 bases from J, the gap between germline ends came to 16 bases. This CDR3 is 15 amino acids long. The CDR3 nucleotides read TGTGCCAGCACTCGACAACGGACAGACTCCTACGAGCAGTACTTC. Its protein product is CASTRQRTDSYEQYF.

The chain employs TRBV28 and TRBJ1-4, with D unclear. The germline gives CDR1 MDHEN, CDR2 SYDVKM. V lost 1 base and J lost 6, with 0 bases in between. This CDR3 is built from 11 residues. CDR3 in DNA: TGTGCCAGCAGTTTATATGAAAAACTGTTTTTT. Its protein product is CASSLYEKLFF. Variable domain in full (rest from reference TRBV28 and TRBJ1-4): DVKVTQSSRYLVKRTGEKVFLECVQDMDHENMFWYRQDPGLGLRLIYFSYDVKMKEKGDIPEGYSVSREKKERFSLILESASTNQTSMYLCASSLYEKLFFGSGTQLSVL.

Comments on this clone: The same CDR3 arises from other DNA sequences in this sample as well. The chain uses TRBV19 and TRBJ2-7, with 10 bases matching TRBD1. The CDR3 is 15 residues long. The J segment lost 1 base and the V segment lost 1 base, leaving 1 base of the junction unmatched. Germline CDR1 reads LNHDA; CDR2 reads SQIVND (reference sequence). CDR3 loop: CASSIGQGASYEQYF. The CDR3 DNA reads TGTGCCAGTAGTATAGGACAGGGGGCTTCCTACGAGCAGTACTTC.

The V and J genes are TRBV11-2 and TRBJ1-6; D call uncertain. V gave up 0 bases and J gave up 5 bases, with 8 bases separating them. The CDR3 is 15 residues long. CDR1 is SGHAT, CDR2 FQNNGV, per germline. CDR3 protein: CASSLELQDNSPLHF. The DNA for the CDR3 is TGTGCCAGCAGCTTAGAGTTGCAGGATAATTCACCCCTCCACTTT. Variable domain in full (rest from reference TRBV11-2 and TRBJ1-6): EAGVAQSPRYKIIEKRQSVAFWCNPISGHATLYWYQQILGQGPKLLIQFQNNGVVDDSQLPKDRFSAERLKGVDSTLKIQPAKLEDSAVYLCASSLELQDNSPLHFGNGTRLTVT.

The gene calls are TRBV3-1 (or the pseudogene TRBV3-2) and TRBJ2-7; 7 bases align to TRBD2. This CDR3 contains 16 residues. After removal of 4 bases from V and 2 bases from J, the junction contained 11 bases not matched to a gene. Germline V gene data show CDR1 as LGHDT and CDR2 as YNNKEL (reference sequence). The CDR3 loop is CASSPHGGGKTYEQYF. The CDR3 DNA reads TGTGCCAGCAGCCCTCACGGCGGGGGAAAAACCTACGAGCAGTACTTC.

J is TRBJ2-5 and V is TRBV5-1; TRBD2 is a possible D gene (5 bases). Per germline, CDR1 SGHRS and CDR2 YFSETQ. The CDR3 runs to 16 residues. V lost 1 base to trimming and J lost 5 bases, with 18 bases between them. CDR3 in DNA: TGCGCCAGCAGCTTGATCTCGGTGATGGGCGGGGAGACCCAGTACTTC. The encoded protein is CASSLISVMGGETQYF.

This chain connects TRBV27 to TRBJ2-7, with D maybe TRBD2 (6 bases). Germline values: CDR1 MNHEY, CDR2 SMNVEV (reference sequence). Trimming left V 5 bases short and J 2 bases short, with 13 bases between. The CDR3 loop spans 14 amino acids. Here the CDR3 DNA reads TGTGCCAGCAGTCTAGGAGGGGTAGCCTACGAGCAGTACTTC. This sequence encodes CASSLGGVAYEQYF.

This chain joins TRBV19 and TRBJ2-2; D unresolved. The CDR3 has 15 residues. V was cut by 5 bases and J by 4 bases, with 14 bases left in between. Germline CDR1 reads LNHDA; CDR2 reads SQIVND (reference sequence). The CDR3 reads CASSGSSVLTGELFF. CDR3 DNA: TGTGCCAGTAGTGGGTCCAGTGTCCTCACCGGGGAGCTGTTTTTT.

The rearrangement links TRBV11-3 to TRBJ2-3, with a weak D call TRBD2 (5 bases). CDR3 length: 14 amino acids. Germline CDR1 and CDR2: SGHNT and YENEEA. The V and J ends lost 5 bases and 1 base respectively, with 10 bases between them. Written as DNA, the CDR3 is TGTGCCAGCAGCCCCTGGCGGGGCACAGATACGCAGTATTTT. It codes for CASSPWRGTDTQYF.

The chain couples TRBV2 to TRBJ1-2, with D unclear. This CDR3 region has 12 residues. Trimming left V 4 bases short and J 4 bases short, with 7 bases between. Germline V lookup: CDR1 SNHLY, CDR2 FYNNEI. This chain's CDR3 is CASSGTGYGYTF. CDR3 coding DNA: TGTGCCAGCAGTGGGACGGGCTATGGCTACACCTTC.

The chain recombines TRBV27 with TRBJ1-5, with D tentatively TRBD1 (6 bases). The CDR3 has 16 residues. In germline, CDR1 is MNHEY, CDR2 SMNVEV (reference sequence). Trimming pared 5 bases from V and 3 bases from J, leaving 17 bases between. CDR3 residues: CASSLRQGSNNQPQHF. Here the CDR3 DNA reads TGTGCCAGCAGTCTACGGCAGGGGTCCAACAATCAGCCCCAGCATTTT.

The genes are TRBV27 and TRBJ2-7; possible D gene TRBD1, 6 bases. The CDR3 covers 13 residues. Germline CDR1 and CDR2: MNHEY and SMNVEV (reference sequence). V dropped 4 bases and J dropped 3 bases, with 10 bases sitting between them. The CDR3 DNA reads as TGTGCCAGCAGTTACCAACAGGGCTACGAGCAGTACTTC. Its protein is CASSYQQGYEQYF.

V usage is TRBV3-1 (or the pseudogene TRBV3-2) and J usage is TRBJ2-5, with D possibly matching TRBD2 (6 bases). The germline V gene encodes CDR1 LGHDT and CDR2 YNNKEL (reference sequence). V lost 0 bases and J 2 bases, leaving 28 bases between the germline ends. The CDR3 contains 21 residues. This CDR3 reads CASSQDFPRLGSPPRQETQYF. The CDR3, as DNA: TGTGCCAGCAGCCAAGATTTCCCGAGACTAGGATCTCCCCCCCGTCAAGAGACCCAGTACTTC.

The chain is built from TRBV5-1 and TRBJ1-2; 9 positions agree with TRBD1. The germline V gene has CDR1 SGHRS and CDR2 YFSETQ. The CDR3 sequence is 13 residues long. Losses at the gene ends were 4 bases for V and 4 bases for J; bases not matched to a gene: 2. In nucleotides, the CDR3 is TGCGCCAGCAGCGTGGGACAGGGCTATGGCTACACCTTC. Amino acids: CASSVGQGYGYTF.

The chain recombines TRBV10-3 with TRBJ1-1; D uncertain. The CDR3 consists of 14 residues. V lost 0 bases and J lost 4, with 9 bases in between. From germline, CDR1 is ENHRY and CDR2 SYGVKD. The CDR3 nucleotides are TGTGCCATCAGTGAGTCAGAGGCAGGCACTGAAGCTTTCTTT. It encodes CAISESEAGTEAFF.

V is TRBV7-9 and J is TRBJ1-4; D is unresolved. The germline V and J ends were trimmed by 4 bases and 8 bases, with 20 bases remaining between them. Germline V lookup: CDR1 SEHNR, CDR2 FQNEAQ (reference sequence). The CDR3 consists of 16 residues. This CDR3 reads CASSSTSGGFGEKLFF. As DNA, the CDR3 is TGTGCCAGCAGCTCCACATCCGGAGGGTTTGGAGAAAAACTGTTTTTT.

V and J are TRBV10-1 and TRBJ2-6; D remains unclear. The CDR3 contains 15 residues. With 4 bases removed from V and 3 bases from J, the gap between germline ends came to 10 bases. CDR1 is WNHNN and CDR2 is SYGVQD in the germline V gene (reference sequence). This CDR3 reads CASSVGIGGANVLTF. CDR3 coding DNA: TGCGCCAGCAGTGTGGGTATAGGTGGGGCCAACGTCCTGACTTTC.

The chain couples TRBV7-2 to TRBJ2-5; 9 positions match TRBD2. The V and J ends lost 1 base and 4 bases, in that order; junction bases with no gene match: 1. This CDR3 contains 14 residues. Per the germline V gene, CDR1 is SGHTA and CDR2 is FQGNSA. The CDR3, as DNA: TGTGCCAGCAGCTTAGGGACTAGCGTAGAGACCCAGTACTTC. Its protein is CASSLGTSVETQYF.

The CDR3 loop reads CASSPSDIHEQYF. CDR3 coding DNA: TGTGCCAGCTCACCCTCGGACATCCACGAGCAGTACTTC. V is TRBV18 and J is TRBJ2-7, with D perhaps TRBD1 (5 bases). The germline CDR1 and CDR2 sequences are KGHSH and LQKENI. V was trimmed by 3 bases and J by 5 bases, leaving 11 bases between them. The length of the CDR3 is 13 residues.

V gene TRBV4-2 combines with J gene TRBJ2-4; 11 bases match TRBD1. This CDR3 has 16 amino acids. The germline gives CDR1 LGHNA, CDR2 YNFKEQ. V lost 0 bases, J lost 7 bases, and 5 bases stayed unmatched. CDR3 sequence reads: CASSQDGTGGMNIQYF. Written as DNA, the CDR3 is TGTGCCAGCAGCCAAGATGGGACAGGGGGTATGAACATTCAGTACTTC.

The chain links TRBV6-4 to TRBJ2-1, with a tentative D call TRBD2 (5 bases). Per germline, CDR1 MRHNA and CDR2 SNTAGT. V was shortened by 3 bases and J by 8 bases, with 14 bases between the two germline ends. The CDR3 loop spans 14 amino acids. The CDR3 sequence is CASSERSNGDEQFF. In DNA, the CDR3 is TGTGCCAGCAGTGAGAGGTCAAACGGGGATGAGCAGTTCTTC.

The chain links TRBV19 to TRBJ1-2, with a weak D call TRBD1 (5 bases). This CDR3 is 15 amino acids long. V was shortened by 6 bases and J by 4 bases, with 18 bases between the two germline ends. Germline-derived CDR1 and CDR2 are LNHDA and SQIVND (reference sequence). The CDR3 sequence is CASSPRQGLFYGYTF. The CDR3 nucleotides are TGTGCCAGTAGCCCTCGGCAGGGCCTTTTCTATGGCTACACCTTC.

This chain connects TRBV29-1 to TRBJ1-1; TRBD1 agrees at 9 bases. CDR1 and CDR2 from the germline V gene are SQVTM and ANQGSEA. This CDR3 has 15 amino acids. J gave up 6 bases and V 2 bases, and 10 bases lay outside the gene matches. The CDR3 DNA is TGCAGCGTTGAACACATGGGACAGGGTAGCGCTGAAGCTTTCTTT. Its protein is CSVEHMGQGSAEAFF.

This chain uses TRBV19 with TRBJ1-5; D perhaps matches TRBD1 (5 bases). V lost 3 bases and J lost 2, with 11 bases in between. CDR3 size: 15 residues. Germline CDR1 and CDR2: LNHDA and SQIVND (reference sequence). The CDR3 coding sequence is TGTGCCAGTAGTATCTGGGGGGAAGGCAATCAGCCCCAGCATTTT. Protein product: CASSIWGEGNQPQHF.